The entry below describes one T cell receptor beta chain. V lost 9 bases to trimming and J lost 1 base, with 15 bases between them. From germline, CDR1 is SNHLY and CDR2 FYNNEI. The CDR3 sequence is 14 residues long. The record originates from a study of control samples from healthy donors and cancer patients. Method: immunoSEQ multiplex PCR; TCRdb's copy keeps in-frame clones and lacks some. The sample lists roughly 40,000 clones, around four fifths occurring once. The chain is built from TRBV2 and TRBJ1-2, with a possible D match to TRBD1 (6 bases). The TCR was taken from a man aged 55 to 69 in good health. The sequencing sample was made of blood. The CDR3 here is CASNTGIGNYGYTF. Here the CDR3 DNA reads TGTGCCAGTAATACAGGGATAGGTAACTATGGCTACACCTTC.